This section outlines one T cell receptor (beta chain) sequence together with its context. This sample was taken from a study of shared clonotypes between healthy human individuals. The data were produced by immunoSEQ multiplex PCR, yet TCRdb's version contains in-frame clones alone and is incomplete. The profile shows roughly 2.5 million clones, more than 90% of them singletons. The CDR3 has 18 residues. V was trimmed by 1 base and J by 4 bases, leaving 17 bases between them. Germline-derived CDR1 and CDR2 are SGHVS and FQNEAQ. Subsets obtained from CD4+ cells comprised CD45RA+ naive and CD45RA-negative memory cells.

What was sequenced was naive CD4+ T cells sorted from blood. This sample's subset: CD45RA+ positively selected. This receptor was taken from a man aged 18 to 30 in good health. The V call is TRBV7-8, the J call TRBJ2-6; D is uncertain. The CDR3 loop is CASSLGSPSRLGANVLTF. Written as DNA, the CDR3 is TGTGCCAGCAGCTTAGGATCACCCTCAAGACTCGGGGCCAACGTCCTGACTTTC.